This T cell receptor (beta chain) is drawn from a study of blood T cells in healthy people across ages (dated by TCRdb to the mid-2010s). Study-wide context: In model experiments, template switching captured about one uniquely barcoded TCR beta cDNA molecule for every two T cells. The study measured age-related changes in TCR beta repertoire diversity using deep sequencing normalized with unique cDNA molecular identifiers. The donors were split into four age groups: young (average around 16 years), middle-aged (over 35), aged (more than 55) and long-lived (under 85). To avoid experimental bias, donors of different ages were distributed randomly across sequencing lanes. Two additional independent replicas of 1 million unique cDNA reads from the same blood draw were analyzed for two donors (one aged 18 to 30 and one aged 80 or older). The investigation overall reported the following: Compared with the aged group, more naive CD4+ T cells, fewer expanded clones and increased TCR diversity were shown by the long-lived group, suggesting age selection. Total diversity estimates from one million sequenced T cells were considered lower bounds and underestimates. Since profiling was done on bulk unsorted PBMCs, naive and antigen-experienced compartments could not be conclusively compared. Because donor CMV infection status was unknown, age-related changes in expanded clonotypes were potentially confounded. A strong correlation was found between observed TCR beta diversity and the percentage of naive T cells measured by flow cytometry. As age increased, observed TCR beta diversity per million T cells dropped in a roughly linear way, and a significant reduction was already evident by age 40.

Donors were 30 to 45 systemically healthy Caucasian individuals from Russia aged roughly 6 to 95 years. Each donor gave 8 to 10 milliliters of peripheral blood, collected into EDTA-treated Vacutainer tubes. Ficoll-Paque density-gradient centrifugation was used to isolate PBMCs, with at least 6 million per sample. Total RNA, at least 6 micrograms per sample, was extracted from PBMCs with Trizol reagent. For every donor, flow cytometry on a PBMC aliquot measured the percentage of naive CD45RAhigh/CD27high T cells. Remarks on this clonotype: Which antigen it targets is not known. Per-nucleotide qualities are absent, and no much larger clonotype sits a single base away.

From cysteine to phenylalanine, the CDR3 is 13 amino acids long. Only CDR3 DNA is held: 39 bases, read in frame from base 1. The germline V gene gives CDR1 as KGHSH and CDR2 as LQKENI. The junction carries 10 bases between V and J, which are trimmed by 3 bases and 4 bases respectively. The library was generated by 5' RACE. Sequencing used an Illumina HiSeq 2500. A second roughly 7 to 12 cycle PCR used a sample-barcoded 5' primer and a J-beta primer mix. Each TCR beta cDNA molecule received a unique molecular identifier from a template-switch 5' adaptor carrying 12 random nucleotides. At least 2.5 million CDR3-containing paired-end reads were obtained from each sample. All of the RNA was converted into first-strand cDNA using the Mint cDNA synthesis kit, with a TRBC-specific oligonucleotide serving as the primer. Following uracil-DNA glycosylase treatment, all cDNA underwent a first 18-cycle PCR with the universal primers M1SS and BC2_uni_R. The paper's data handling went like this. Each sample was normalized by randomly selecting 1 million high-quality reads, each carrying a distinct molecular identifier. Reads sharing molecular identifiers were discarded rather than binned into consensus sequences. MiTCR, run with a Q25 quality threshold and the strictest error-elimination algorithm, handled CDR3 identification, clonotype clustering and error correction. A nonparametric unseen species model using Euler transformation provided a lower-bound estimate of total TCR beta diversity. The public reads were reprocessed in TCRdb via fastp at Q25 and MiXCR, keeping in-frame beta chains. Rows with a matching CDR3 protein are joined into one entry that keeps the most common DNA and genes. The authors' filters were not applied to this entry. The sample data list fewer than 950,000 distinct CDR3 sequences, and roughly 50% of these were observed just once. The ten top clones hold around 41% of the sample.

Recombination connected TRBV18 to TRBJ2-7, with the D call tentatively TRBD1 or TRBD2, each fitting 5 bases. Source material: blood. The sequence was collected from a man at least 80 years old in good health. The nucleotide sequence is TGTGCCAGCTCACCGGGGGATTGGTACGAGCAGTACTTC. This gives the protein CASSPGDWYEQYF.